Each of the 26 T cell receptor beta chains below was sequenced from the same sample in a study of PD-1 blockade in mismatch repair-deficient tumors. Libraries were prepared by immunoSEQ multiplex PCR; TCRdb keeps only in-frame clonotypes and omits some of them. The data contain some 100,000 clones, approximately 80% of them singletons. This material consisted of peripheral blood, taken 30 to 36 weeks after starting pembrolizumab. These receptors came from an adult with mismatch repair-deficient cancer.

CDR3 loop: CASSIDRGRNQPQHF. Written as DNA, the CDR3 is TGTGCCAGCAGCATCGACAGGGGGCGGAATCAGCCCCAGCATTTT. V is TRBV7-8 and J is TRBJ1-5; TRBD1 matches 10 bases. The V and J ends lost 5 bases and 4 bases, in that order; junction bases with no gene match: 5. Germline lookup yields CDR1 SGHVS and CDR2 FQNEAQ. CDR3 length: 15 amino acids.

The chain joins TRBV7-2 to TRBJ2-7; 11 bases are a match to TRBD2. V shed 4 bases and J 2 bases; nucleotides not matched to a gene: 10. The CDR3 has 17 amino acids. The V gene's germline CDR1 is SGHTA and CDR2 FQGNSA. CDR3 amino acids: CASSSPSLAGVTYEQYF. CDR3 DNA sequence: TGTGCCAGCAGCTCCCCTTCACTAGCGGGAGTTACCTACGAGCAGTACTTC.

J is TRBJ2-3 and V is TRBV7-9; 10 bases match TRBD1. J was trimmed by 11 bases and V by 5 bases; bases with no gene match: 19. This CDR3 region has 17 residues. Germline loops: CDR1 SEHNR, CDR2 FQNEAQ (reference sequence). CDR3 bases: TGTGCCAGCAGCAACCAAGCACCGGGACAGGGGATTCTTGAGCAGTATTTT. Translated: CASSNQAPGQGILEQYF.

The chain employs TRBV30 and TRBJ2-1, with D hard to call. The ends were cut back, 4 bases at V and 5 bases at J, with 12 bases in the middle. The CDR3 covers 13 residues. Per the germline V gene, CDR1 is GTSNPN and CDR2 is SVGIG (reference sequence). The CDR3 reads CAWTANRDNEQFF. DNA of the CDR3: TGTGCCTGGACGGCAAATAGGGACAATGAGCAGTTCTTC.

The chain uses TRBV9 and TRBJ1-1; D unresolved. Germline assignment: CDR1 SGDLS and CDR2 YYNGEE. The CDR3 extends over 15 amino acids. The V end was cut by 1 base, the J end by 1 base, with 11 bases between. The CDR3 spells CASSVRHDGNTEAFF. In DNA form, the CDR3 reads TGTGCCAGCAGCGTAAGGCATGATGGGAACACTGAAGCTTTCTTT.

In its sample, this clone was seen a few times. This chain links TRBV10-3 with TRBJ1-2, with D perhaps TRBD1 (5 bases). Germline V lookup: CDR1 ENHRY, CDR2 SYGVKD. The CDR3 has 11 amino acids. The V end lost 5 bases, the J end lost 13 bases, and 14 bases lay between the germline ends. CDR3 amino acids: CAISPGPGLTF. The CDR3 DNA follows: TGTGCCATCAGTCCGGGACCGGGCCTCACCTTC.

The V and J genes are TRBV11-3 and TRBJ1-1; D uncertain. Germline CDR1 is SGHNT and CDR2 is YENEEA. CDR3 length: 12 residues. Trimming took off 2 bases at V and 7 bases at J, with 8 bases between the two ends. The CDR3 loop reads CASSLSADEAFF. The DNA for the CDR3 is TGTGCCAGCAGCTTATCGGCGGATGAAGCTTTCTTT.

The table lists this clone with a few counts. The genes are TRBV2 and TRBJ1-3, with D possibly matching TRBD1 (6 bases). Germline-derived CDR1 and CDR2 are SNHLY and FYNNEI. The CDR3 covers 14 residues. Between the trimmed V and J ends, which lost 9 bases and 2 bases, there was a span of 14 bases. CDR3 sequence (DNA): TGTGCCAGTGGGAGGGGGAGTACTGGAAACACCATATATTTT. It specifies CASGRGSTGNTIYF.

This chain joins TRBV27 and TRBJ2-7, with no clear D. The CDR3 totals 14 residues. Trimming shortened V by 5 bases and J by 2 bases, and 13 bases separated the two germline ends. The V gene's germline CDR1 is MNHEY and CDR2 SMNVEV (reference sequence). CDR3 bases: TGTGCCAGCAGTCCAAGACACGCCGCCTACGAGCAGTACTTC. Translating gives CASSPRHAAYEQYF.

The V gene is TRBV4-2, the J gene TRBJ2-3; TRBD2 agrees at 12 bases. V was pared by 3 bases and J by 1 base, with 8 bases of the junction left unmatched. The CDR3 is 18 amino acids. In germline, CDR1 is LGHNA, CDR2 YNFKEQ. CDR3 DNA sequence: TGTGCCAGCAGCCACCAACTAGCGGGAGGAGGGGGCACAGATACGCAGTATTTT. Its translation is CASSHQLAGGGGTDTQYF.

The chain links TRBV30 to TRBJ1-4; D is unclear. This CDR3 contains 13 residues. Germline loops: CDR1 GTSNPN, CDR2 SVGIG (reference sequence). The germline V and J ends were trimmed by 7 bases and 6 bases, with 15 bases remaining between them. CDR3 DNA: TGTGCCTTATCGCGACGGCGGGATGAAAAACTGTTTTTT. Its translation is CALSRRRDEKLFF.

CDR3 nucleotide sequence: TGTGCCAGCTCACCACCATGGACCCAGAACACCGGGGAGCTGTTTTTT. Translating it yields CASSPPWTQNTGELFF. The chain joins TRBV18 to TRBJ2-2; D is unclear. The germline V and J ends were trimmed by 0 bases and 1 base, with 9 bases remaining between them. Germline V lookup: CDR1 KGHSH, CDR2 LQKENI. This CDR3 has 16 residues.

The chain employs TRBV6-5 and TRBJ2-1; D might be TRBD1 (7 bases). The germline V and J ends were trimmed by 7 bases and 2 bases, with 9 bases remaining between them. The CDR3 is 13 amino acids. Germline values: CDR1 MNHEY, CDR2 SVGAGI. CDR3 nucleotide sequence: TGTGCCAGCACCAGGGGGGCCTACAATGAGCAGTTCTTC. This translates into CASTRGAYNEQFF.

This chain connects TRBV28 to TRBJ1-1; D gene ambiguous. CDR1 and CDR2 (germline): MDHEN, SYDVKM. The ends were cut back, 7 bases at V and 7 bases at J, with 10 bases in the middle. The CDR3 is made up of 11 amino acids. As DNA, the CDR3 is TGTGCCAGCACCGGACTGGTTGAAGCTTTCTTT. Translating it yields CASTGLVEAFF.

The chain couples TRBV7-9 to TRBJ1-1; D unresolved. Trimming removed 5 bases at V and 11 bases at J, with 18 bases between. The germline gives CDR1 SEHNR, CDR2 FQNEAQ (reference sequence). CDR3 length equals 13 residues. In DNA form, the CDR3 reads TGTGCCAGCAGCCGAGAATCGGGTTCGGAGGCTTTCTTT. It is translated as CASSRESGSEAFF.

The CDR3 sequence is CASSVAGRGYEQYF. The CDR3 region has the DNA TGTGCCAGCAGCGTAGCGGGGCGGGGCTACGAGCAGTACTTC. The rearrangement joins TRBV9 to TRBJ2-7; tentative D call: TRBD2 (6 bases). V lost 0 bases and J 3 bases, leaving 10 bases between the germline ends. Germline CDR1 is SGDLS and CDR2 is YYNGEE. CDR3 length: 14 residues.

The chain is built from TRBV9 and TRBJ1-1; D is unresolved. This CDR3 is 16 amino acids long. Trimming left V 4 bases short and J 5 bases short, with 21 bases between. Germline CDR1 SGDLS, CDR2 YYNGEE. The CDR3 loop is CASSPIAANGGTEAFF. The CDR3 bases are TGTGCCAGCAGCCCTATTGCCGCTAACGGTGGGACTGAAGCTTTCTTT.

The V gene is TRBV9, the J gene TRBJ1-2, with D perhaps matching TRBD1 (5 bases). Trimming took 0 bases from V and 3 from J, leaving 9 bases between them. The germline CDR1 and CDR2 sequences are SGDLS and YYNGEE. This CDR3 comprises 14 residues. CDR3 bases: TGTGCCAGCAGCGTAGGGGGGTTACACTATGGCTACACCTTC. Translating gives CASSVGGLHYGYTF.

The gene calls are TRBV29-1 and TRBJ2-1; 8 nucleotides match TRBD2. CDR1 SQVTM and CDR2 ANQGSEA come from the germline V gene. J lost 8 bases, V lost 4 bases, and 4 bases had no gene match. CDR3 size: 12 residues. The CDR3 loop reads CSVASGSDEQFF. The CDR3, as DNA: TGCAGCGTTGCCAGCGGGAGCGATGAGCAGTTCTTC.

This chain joins TRBV7-9 and TRBJ2-1; D remains unclear. Per the germline V gene, CDR1 is SEHNR and CDR2 is FQNEAQ (reference sequence). Between the trimmed V and J ends, which lost 4 bases and 10 bases, there was a span of 11 bases. The CDR3 has 12 residues. The CDR3 loop is CASSYRVPEQFF. The CDR3 region has the DNA TGTGCCAGCAGCTACCGGGTCCCGGAGCAGTTCTTC.

This chain uses TRBV11-3 with TRBJ2-1; TRBD2 matches at 9 bases. Germline loops: CDR1 SGHNT, CDR2 YENEEA. This CDR3 is 17 amino acids long. V was pared by 5 bases and J by 8 bases, with 16 bases of the junction left unmatched. The CDR3 protein is CASSPGFAREGRDEQFF. CDR3 DNA: TGTGCCAGCAGCCCCGGGTTCGCGCGGGAGGGGCGGGATGAGCAGTTCTTC.

J is TRBJ2-7 and V is TRBV18; D uncertain. Per the germline V gene, CDR1 is KGHSH and CDR2 is LQKENI. CDR3 length equals 13 residues. V lost 0 bases and J lost 3, with 6 bases in between. The CDR3 nucleotides read TGTGCCAGCTCACCACCGGGCCTCTACGAGCAGTACTTC. As protein: CASSPPGLYEQYF.

This clone showed up just a few times. This chain uses TRBV7-3 with TRBJ1-2; no definite D call. Germline V CDR1 and CDR2: SGHTA, FQGTGA. CDR3 length equals 15 residues. V was cut by 1 base and J by 3 bases, with 12 bases left in between. The CDR3 region has the DNA TGTGCCAGCAGCTTAAGGGCGGCCAGCGACTATGGCTACACCTTC. Translating gives CASSLRAASDYGYTF.

The CDR3 nucleotides are TGTGCCAGCAGTACGGTCAGTAAGAAGGCGGGTGGCTACACCTTC. Amino acids: CASSTVSKKAGGYTF. This chain uses TRBV27 with TRBJ1-2, with D unclear. This CDR3 region has 15 residues. Germline V gene lookup returns CDR1 MNHEY and CDR2 SMNVEV (reference sequence). V was pared by 5 bases and J by 7 bases, with 20 bases between.

The chain carries TRBV4-2 and TRBJ1-4; D is unresolved. With 5 bases removed from V and 3 bases from J, the gap between germline ends came to 10 bases. CDR3 size: 14 residues. Germline CDR1 is LGHNA and CDR2 is YNFKEQ. CDR3 residues: CASSSSDSNEKLFF. In DNA, the CDR3 is TGTGCCAGCAGCTCGTCGGACTCTAATGAAAAACTGTTTTTT.

This clone has just one count. The genes are TRBV6-1 and TRBJ1-4, with TRBD1 as a possible D gene (6 bases). The CDR3 length is 17 residues. The ends were cut back, 3 bases at V and 1 base at J, with 15 bases in the middle. CDR1 is MNHNS, CDR2 SASEGT, per germline. The CDR3: CASSDRRGEGTNEKLFF. CDR3 coding DNA: TGTGCCAGCAGTGATCGCAGGGGTGAGGGAACTAATGAAAAACTGTTTTTT.